The T cell receptor beta chain under discussion was sequenced for a study of CD8+ T cells in alopecia areata. Study-level results: Numerous expanded lesional clones remained in scalp and blood during tofacitinib.

Extracted RNA was reverse transcribed into cDNA, the sequencing template. Produced via immunoSEQ multiplex PCR; TCRdb's table is partial and in-frame only. The sample contains more than 150,000 clones, more than 55% of which appear only once. The treatment is: oral pan-JAK inhibitor, 5-10 mg twice daily. Regarding this clone: Its target is not known.

The sample here was CD4+ T cells sorted from blood, taken at week 4, from a patient treated with tofacitinib. This clonotype was obtained from a human donor with alopecia areata.

The CDR3 region is CASSQVAGAGDTQYF. For the CDR3, the DNA is TGTGCCAGCAGCCAAGTAGCGGGGGCGGGAGATACGCAGTATTTT. This chain connects TRBV4-2 to TRBJ2-3; the match to TRBD2 covers 9 bases. From germline, CDR1 is LGHNA and CDR2 YNFKEQ. The length of the CDR3 is 15 residues. The J segment lost 5 bases and the V segment lost 1 base, leaving 4 bases of the junction unmatched.